This T cell receptor beta chain was retrieved from a study of monozygotic twins with cystic fibrosis. Study-level background: Around 3 micrograms of fragmented DNA underwent approximately 15 PCR cycles for library preparation.

The V end was cut by 4 bases, the J end by 1 base, with 14 bases between. Germline CDR1 reads LGHNA; CDR2 reads YSLEER. This CDR3 is built from 17 residues. TCRdb keeps only in-frame clones here, not all; method: immunoSEQ multiplex PCR. The table has about 20,000 clones, around 97% seen once. This clone was detected once. The chain has TRBV4-3 and TRBJ2-6, with D perhaps being TRBD1 or TRBD2 (5 bases each). The sequencing sample was made of blood. The clonotype originates from a girl aged 2-10 years with cystic fibrosis. The CDR3 DNA follows: TGCGCCAGCAGCCCTCGGGACGGAGTTTCTGGGGCCAACGTCCTGACTTTC. Its translation is CASSPRDGVSGANVLTF.